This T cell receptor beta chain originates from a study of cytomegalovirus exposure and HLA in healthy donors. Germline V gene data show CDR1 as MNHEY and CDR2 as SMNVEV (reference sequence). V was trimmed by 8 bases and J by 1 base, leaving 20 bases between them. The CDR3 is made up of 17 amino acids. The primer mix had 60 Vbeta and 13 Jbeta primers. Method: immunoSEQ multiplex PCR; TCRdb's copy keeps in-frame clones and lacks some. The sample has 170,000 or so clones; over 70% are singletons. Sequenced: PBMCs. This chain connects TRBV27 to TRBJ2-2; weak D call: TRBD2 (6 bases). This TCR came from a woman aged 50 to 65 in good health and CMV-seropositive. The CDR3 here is CASSKTGSVWNTGELFF. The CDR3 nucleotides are TGTGCCAGCTCCAAAACCGGGAGCGTGTGGAACACCGGGGAGCTGTTTTTT.